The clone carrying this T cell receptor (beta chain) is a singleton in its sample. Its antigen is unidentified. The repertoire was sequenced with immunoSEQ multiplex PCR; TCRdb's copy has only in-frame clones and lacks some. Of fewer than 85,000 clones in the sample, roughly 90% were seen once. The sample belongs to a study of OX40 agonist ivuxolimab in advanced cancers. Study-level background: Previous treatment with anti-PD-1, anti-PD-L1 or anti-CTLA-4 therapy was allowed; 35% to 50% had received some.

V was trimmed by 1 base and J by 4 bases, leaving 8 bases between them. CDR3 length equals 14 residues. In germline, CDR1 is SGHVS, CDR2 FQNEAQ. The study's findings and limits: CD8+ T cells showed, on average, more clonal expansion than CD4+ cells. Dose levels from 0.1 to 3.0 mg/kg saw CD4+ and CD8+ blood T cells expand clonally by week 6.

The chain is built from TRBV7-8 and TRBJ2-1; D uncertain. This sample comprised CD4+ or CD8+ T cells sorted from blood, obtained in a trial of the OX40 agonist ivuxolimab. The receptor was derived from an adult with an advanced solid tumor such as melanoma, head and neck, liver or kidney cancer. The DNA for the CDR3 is TGTGCCAGCAGCTTAGTAGACACTTACAATGAGCAGTTCTTC. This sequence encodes CASSLVDTYNEQFF.